This T cell receptor beta chain appears in the sequencing data of a study of control samples from healthy donors and cancer patients. Generated by immunoSEQ multiplex PCR, the TCRdb table keeps only in-frame clones and is missing some. This sample has around 250,000 clones; over 70% occur once, and the top ten carry 10% to 15%. CDR1 and CDR2 from the germline V gene are KGHSH and LQKENI. The J segment lost 8 bases and the V segment lost 1 base, leaving 5 bases of the junction unmatched. The CDR3 is made up of 15 amino acids. Sequenced input: PBMCs. This clonotype originated in a woman aged 55-69 years with lung cancer. This sequence joins TRBV18 and TRBJ1-4; 9 positions match TRBD1. Written as DNA, the CDR3 is TGTGCCAGCTCACCACTGGGACAGGGTGGAGAAAAACTGTTTTTT. Translated, it gives CASSPLGQGGEKLFF.